These 5 T cell receptor beta chains share one sample of origin, sequenced in a study of CD8+ T cells in alopecia areata. RNA extraction was followed by reverse transcription into cDNA, which acted as the sequencing template. Sequencing used immunoSEQ multiplex PCR; TCRdb keeps in-frame clones, though not all of them. The sample holds 250,000 or so clones, roughly two thirds seen once. The input for sequencing was CD4+ T cells sorted from blood, taken at week 0. These receptors were taken from a human donor with alopecia areata.

The chain joins TRBV30 to TRBJ1-1, with 8 bases fitting TRBD1. Germline-derived CDR1 and CDR2 are GTSNPN and SVGIG (reference sequence). The CDR3 is 17 residues long. Trimming removed 3 bases from V and 0 bases from J; junction bases left unmatched: 12. As DNA, the CDR3 is TGTGCCTGGAGACCCGGGACAGGCCACCGAATGAACACTGAAGCTTTCTTT. Its protein is CAWRPGTGHRMNTEAFF.

V gene TRBV30 combines with J gene TRBJ2-6, with 8 bases that match TRBD1. Germline CDR1 is GTSNPN and CDR2 is SVGIG (reference sequence). The CDR3 has 15 residues. V lost 3 bases and J lost 4; bases outside the gene matches: 5. In DNA form, the CDR3 reads TGTGCCTGGAGGCCAGGGGGCGCGGGGGCCAACGTCCTGACTTTC. Protein sequence: CAWRPGGAGANVLTF.

This clone was counted a few times. The chain joins TRBV29-1 to TRBJ2-5; D gene unclear. The CDR3 sequence is 12 residues long. V was clipped by 4 bases and J by 4 bases, with 10 bases between them. Germline V CDR1 and CDR2: SQVTM, ANQGSEA. CDR3 loop: CSVGNHGETQYF. The CDR3, as DNA: TGCAGCGTTGGGAACCACGGAGAGACCCAGTACTTC.

V usage is TRBV27 and J usage is TRBJ2-7; 12 bases are a match to TRBD1. The trim removed 3 bases at V and 6 bases at J, leaving 3 bases unmatched. Germline CDR1 reads MNHEY; CDR2 reads SMNVEV (reference sequence). CDR3 size: 14 residues. The CDR3 region is CASSFRDRGREQYF. The CDR3 coding sequence is TGTGCCAGCAGTTTTAGGGACAGGGGGCGCGAGCAGTACTTC.

The chain combines TRBV7-6 with TRBJ2-5, with D perhaps TRBD2 (5 bases). The CDR3 sequence is 14 residues long. From germline, CDR1 is SGHVS and CDR2 FNYEAQ. V lost 4 bases and J 1 base, leaving 10 bases between the germline ends. CDR3 nucleotides: TGTGCCAGCAGCTCTGGGAGCCTCCAAGAGACCCAGTACTTC. Protein product: CASSSGSLQETQYF.